This T cell receptor (beta chain) is drawn from a study of blood T cells in healthy people across ages. It was with a sample-barcoded 5' primer and a J-beta primer mix that a second PCR of roughly 7 to 12 cycles was run. Via MiXCR, TCRdb re-called the 5' RACE reads, giving one row per CDR3 protein. The sample has fewer than 1.5 million distinct CDR3 sequences; around 42% are singletons. V lost 0 bases, J lost 2 bases, and 9 bases lay in between. The CDR3 is made up of 14 amino acids. Germline V lookup: CDR1 SGHRS, CDR2 YFSETQ. The sequenced material came from blood. The sequence was collected from a woman aged 18-29 years in good health. The chain recombines TRBV5-1 with TRBJ2-7; D is ambiguous. The CDR3 protein is CASSLDVWAYEQYF. As DNA, the CDR3 is TGCGCCAGCAGCTTGGATGTTTGGGCCTACGAGCAGTACTTC.